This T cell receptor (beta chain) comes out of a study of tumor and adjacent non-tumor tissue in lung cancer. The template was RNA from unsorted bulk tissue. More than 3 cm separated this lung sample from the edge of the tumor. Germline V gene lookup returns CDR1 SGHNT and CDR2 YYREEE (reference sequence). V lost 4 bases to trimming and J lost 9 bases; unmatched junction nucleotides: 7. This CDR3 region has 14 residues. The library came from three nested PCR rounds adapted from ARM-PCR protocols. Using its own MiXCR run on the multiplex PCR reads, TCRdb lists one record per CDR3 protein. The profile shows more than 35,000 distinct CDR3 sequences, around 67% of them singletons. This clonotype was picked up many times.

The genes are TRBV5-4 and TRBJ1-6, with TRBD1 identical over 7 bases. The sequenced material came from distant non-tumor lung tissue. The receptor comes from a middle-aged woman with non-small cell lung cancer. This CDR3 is CASSLDREVSPLHF. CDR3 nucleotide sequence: TGTGCCAGCAGCCTCGACAGGGAGGTTTCACCCCTCCACTTT.